This TCR beta chain came from a study of cytomegalovirus exposure and HLA in healthy donors. 60 Vbeta and 13 Jbeta primers were used in PCR. Using immunoSEQ multiplex PCR, the repertoire was profiled, and TCRdb retains in-frame clones only, with some absent. The sample contains about 140,000 clones, about three quarters of which appear only once. In its sample, this clone was seen once. Its matching antigen is unknown. Germline V CDR1 and CDR2: SGHRS, YFSETQ. J was trimmed by 1 base and V by 1 base; bases with no gene match: 8. This CDR3 comprises 18 residues. Study-wide points: Indistinguishable V segments such as TRBV6-2 and TRBV6-3 were excluded. A later analysis showed HLA-associated TCR beta chains outstripping equally common others in clonal expansion. Presence/absence analyses assumed roughly uniform sequencing depth across donors. According to an earlier analysis, most TCR beta V segments yielded productive rearrangements about 90% or about 30% of the time.

The gene calls are TRBV5-1 and TRBJ2-5, with 12 bases lining up with TRBD2. The clonotype originates from a female donor in good health and CMV-seropositive. Sequencing used PBMCs. In DNA, the CDR3 is TGCGCCAGCAGCTTGTCACTAGCGGGGGGCAAAATCCAAGAGACCCAGTACTTC. It yields the protein CASSLSLAGGKIQETQYF. The whole variable domain, filled in from reference TRBV5-1 and TRBJ2-5, reads KAGVTQTPRYLIKTRGQQVTLSCSPISGHRSVSWYQQTPGQGLQFLFEYFSETQRNKGNFPGRFSGRQFSNSRSEMNVSTLELGDSALYLCASSLSLAGGKIQETQYFGPGTRLLVL.